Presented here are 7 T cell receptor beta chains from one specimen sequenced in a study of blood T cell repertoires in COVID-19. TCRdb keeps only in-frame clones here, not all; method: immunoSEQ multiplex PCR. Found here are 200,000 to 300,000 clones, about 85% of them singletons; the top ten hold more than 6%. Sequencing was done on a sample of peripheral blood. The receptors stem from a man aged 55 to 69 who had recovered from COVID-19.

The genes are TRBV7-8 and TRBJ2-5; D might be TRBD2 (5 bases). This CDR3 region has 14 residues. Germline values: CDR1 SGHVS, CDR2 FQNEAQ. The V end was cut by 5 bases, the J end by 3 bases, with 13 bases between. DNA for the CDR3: TGTGCCAGCAGCGCATGGACCGGGGAAGAGACCCAGTACTTC. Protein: CASSAWTGEETQYF.

CDR3: CASSSSGGADTQYF. CDR3 in DNA: TGTGCCAGCAGCTCTAGCGGGGGGGCGGATACGCAGTATTTT. This chain links TRBV7-6 with TRBJ2-3; the match to TRBD2 covers 12 bases. Germline CDR1 SGHVS, CDR2 FNYEAQ. This CDR3 spans 14 amino acids. V lost 4 bases, J lost 6 bases, and 2 bases stayed unmatched.

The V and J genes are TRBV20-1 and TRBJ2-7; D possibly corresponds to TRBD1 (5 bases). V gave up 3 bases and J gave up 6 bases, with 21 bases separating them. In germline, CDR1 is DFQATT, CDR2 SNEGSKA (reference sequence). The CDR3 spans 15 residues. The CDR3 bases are TGCAGTGCTAGTGGGCTGTCCAGGGCAAGGCTCGAGCAGTACTTC. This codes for CSASGLSRARLEQYF.

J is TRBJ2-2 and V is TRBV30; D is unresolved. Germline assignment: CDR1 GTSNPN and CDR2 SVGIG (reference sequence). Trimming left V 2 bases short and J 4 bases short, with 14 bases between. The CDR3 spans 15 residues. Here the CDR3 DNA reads TGTGCCTGGAGTCGAGTAGCCACGGGCACCGGGGAGCTGTTTTTT. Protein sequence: CAWSRVATGTGELFF.

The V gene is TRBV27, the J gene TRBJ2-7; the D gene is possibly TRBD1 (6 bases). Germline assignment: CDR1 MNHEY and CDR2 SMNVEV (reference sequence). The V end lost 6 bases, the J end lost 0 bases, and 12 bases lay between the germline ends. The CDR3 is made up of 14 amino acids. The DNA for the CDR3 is TGTGCCAGCAGCCCGGGACATTACTCCTACGAGCAGTACGTC. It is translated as CASSPGHYSYEQYV.

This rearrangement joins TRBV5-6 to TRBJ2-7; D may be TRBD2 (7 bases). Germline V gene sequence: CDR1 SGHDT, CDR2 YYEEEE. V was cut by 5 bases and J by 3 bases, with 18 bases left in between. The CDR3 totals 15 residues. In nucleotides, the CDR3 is TGTGCCAGCAGGTATACGGGGGGCCCTATCTACGAGCAGTACGTC. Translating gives CASRYTGGPIYEQYV.

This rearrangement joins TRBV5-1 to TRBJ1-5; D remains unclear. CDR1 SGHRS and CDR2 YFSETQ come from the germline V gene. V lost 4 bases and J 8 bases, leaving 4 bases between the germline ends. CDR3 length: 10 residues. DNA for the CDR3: TGCGCCAGCAGCCCAAAGCCCCAGCATTTT. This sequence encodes CASSPKPQHF.